This T cell receptor (beta chain) was obtained from a study of radiation and T cells in renal cell carcinoma. Time point given: blood 4 weeks post-SBRT, at nephrectomy. The treatment was: 15 Gy SBRT to primary tumor, nephrectomy 4 weeks later. TCRdb's table, derived via immunoSEQ multiplex PCR, lists solely in-frame clones and lacks some. Of about 150,000 clones in the sample, roughly 90% are singletons; the top ten hold about a sixth. The CDR3 sequence is 14 residues long. Germline loops: CDR1 LNHDA, CDR2 SQIVND (reference sequence). V was clipped by 6 bases and J by 6 bases, with 17 bases between them.

This receptor was obtained from a woman between 45 and 65 years old with renal cell carcinoma. The V and J genes are TRBV19 and TRBJ1-2; a weak D match, TRBD1 (6 bases). Here the sequenced sample was blood, taken from a patient whose treatment included radiotherapy and nephrectomy. The CDR3 region has the DNA TGTGCCAGTAGCAATCGGGGGCAATTTGATGGCTACACCTTC. Amino acid sequence: CASSNRGQFDGYTF.